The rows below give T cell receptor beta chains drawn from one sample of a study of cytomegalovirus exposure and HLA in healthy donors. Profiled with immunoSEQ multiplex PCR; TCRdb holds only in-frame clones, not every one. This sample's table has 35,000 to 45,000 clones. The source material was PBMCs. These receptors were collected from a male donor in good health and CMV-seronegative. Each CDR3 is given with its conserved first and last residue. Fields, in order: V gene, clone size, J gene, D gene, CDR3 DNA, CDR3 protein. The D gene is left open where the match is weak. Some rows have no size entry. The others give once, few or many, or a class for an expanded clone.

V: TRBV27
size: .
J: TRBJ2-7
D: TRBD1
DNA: TGTGCCAGCCGACAGGGGGCAGTCGGCTCCTACGAGCAGTACTTC
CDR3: CASRQGAVGSYEQYF

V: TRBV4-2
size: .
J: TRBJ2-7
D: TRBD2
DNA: TGTGCCAGCAGCTTAGCGGGAGGAGATTCCTACGAGCAGTACTTC
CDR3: CASSLAGGDSYEQYF

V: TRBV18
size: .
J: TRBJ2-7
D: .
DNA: TGTGCCAGCTCCAATCCGACAGGCTACGAGCAGTACTTC
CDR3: CASSNPTGYEQYF

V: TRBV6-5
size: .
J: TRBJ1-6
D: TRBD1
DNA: TGTGCCAGCAGCCCGGGACGGACAGGGGGCCTCCACTTT
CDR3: CASSPGRTGGLHF

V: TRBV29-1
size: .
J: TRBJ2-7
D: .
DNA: TGCAGCGCAGCGGGAAGGTTAGGGGGGACCTACGAGCAGTACTTC
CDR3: CSAAGRLGGTYEQYF

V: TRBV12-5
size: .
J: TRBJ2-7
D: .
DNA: TGTGCTAGTGGGGTAGTATACGAGCAGTACTTC
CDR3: CASGVVYEQYF

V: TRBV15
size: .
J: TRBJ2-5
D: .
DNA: TGTGCCACCAGCAGAGGTTACGGGGTAGAGACCCAGTACTTC
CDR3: CATSRGYGVETQYF

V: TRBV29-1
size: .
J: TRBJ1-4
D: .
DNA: TGCAGCGTCGCTAGGACAGCTGAAAAACTGTTTTTT
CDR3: CSVARTAEKLFF

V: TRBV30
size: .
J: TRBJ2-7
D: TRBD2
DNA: TGTGCCTGGAGTGCGCCCCGGACTAGCAGAAAATACGAGCAGTACTTC
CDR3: CAWSAPRTSRKYEQYF

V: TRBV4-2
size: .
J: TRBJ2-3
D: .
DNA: TGTGCCAGCAGCCTACTGACAGGAGAGTTAACAGATACGCAGTATTTT
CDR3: CASSLLTGELTDTQYF

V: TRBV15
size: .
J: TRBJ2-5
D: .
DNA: TGTGCCACCAGCAGGGGGAGAGAGACCCAGTACTTC
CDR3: CATSRGRETQYF

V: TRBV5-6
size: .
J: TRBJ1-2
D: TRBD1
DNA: TGTGCCAGCAGCTTCGGGGACAGTAACTATGGCTACACCTTC
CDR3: CASSFGDSNYGYTF

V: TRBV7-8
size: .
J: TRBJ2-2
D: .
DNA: TGTGCCAGCAAGAGGCTGGTTTCGACCGGGGAGCTGTTTTTT
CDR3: CASKRLVSTGELFF

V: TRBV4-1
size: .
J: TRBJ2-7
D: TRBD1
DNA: TGCGCCAGTAGTTGGGACAGGGGAAGCGGCGGGAGGTCCTACGAGCAGTACTTC
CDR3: CASSWDRGSGGRSYEQYF

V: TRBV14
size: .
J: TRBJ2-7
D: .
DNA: TGTGCCAGCAGCCAGGGGGCCCCTATCGCCTACGAGCAGTACTTC
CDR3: CASSQGAPIAYEQYF

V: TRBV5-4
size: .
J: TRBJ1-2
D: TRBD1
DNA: TGTGCCAGCAGCTTGGGAAACAGGGGGGGCTACACCTTC
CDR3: CASSLGNRGGYTF

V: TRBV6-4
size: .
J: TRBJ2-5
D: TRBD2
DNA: TGTGCCAGCAGTGAATCAGCGGGAGGTCGAGAGACCCAGTACTTC
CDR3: CASSESAGGRETQYF

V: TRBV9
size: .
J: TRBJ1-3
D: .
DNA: TGTGCCAGCAGCATACAGAGCTCTGGAAACACCATATATTTT
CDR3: CASSIQSSGNTIYF

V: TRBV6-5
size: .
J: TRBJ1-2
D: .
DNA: TGTGCCAGCAACCAAGGGGGGGGCCACTATGGCTACACCTTC
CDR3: CASNQGGGHYGYTF

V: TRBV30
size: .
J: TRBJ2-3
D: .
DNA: TGTGCCTGGAGTTTGAGGACAGAATCAGATACGCAGTATTTT
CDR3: CAWSLRTESDTQYF

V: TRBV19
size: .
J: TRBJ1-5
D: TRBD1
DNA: TGTGCCAGTACCCCCGGGACAGGGGGCAGGTTGGGCAATCAGCCCCAGCATTTT
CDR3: CASTPGTGGRLGNQPQHF

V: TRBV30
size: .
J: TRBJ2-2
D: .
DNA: TGTGCCTGGGATACAGGGCTGAGCACCGGGGAGCTGTTTTTT
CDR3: CAWDTGLSTGELFF

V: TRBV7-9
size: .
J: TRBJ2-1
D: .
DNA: TGTGCCAGCAGCTCGGGGACTTTCAGGAGGTTGGCTCACAATGAGCAGTTCTTC
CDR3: CASSSGTFRRLAHNEQFF

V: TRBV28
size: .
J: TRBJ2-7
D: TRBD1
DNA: TGTGCCAGCAGTTCCACCACACCGGGACAGGGGGTTTACGAGCAGTACTTC
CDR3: CASSSTTPGQGVYEQYF

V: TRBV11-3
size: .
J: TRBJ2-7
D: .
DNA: TGTGCCAGCAGCTTAGAGGGGGGGCCTCACCACGAGCAGTACTTC
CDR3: CASSLEGGPHHEQYF

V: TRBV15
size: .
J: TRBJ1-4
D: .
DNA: TGTGCCACCAGCAGAGATTTTTGGGGGACTGGAGAAAAACTGTTTTTT
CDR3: CATSRDFWGTGEKLFF

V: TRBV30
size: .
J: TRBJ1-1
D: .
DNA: TGTGCCTGGAGTGTAAATTCAAACACTGAAGCTTTCTTT
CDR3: CAWSVNSNTEAFF

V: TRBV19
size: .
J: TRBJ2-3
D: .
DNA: TGTGCCAGTAGCGCTGTAGGGGAAGCTGAAGATACGCAGTATTTT
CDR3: CASSAVGEAEDTQYF

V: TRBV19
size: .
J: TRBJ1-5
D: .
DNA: TGTGCCAGTAGGAGTAGCAATCAGCCCCAGCATTTT
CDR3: CASRSSNQPQHF

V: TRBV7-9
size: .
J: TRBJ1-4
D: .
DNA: TGTGCCAGCAGCCCCCGCGGACAACTGGGTATTGAAAAACTGTTTTTT
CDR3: CASSPRGQLGIEKLFF

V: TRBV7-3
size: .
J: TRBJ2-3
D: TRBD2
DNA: TGTGCCAGCAGCTTCGCGGGAGGCACAGATACGCAGTATTTT
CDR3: CASSFAGGTDTQYF

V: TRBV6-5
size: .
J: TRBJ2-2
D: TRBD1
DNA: TGTGCCAGCAACACACAGGGGGCGGGCGCCGGGGAGCTGTTTTTT
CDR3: CASNTQGAGAGELFF

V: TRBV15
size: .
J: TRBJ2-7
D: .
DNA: TGTGCCACCAGCAGGGGGGGGACAGGATTATACGAGCAGTACTTC
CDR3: CATSRGGTGLYEQYF

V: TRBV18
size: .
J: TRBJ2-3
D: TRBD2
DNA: TGTGCCAGCTCGCCACTATCGGTAGCGGGAGGGCCGGGGACGCAGTATTTT
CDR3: CASSPLSVAGGPGTQYF

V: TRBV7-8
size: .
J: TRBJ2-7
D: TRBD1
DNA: TGTGCCAGCAGCTTAGCGCTCGGACAGGGAAGCTCCTACGAGCAGTACTTC
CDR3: CASSLALGQGSSYEQYF

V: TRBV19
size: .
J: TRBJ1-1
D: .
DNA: TGTGCCAGTAACCTCCCCGGGGGGGCAGGTGGTACTGAAGCTTTCTTT
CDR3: CASNLPGGAGGTEAFF

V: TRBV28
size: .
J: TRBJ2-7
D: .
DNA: TGTGCCAGCAGTTTGGCAGGGAATAGCGAGCAGTACTTC
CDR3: CASSLAGNSEQYF

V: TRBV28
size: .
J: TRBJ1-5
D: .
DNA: TGTGCCAGCAGTTTACGGAGGGACTTGAGCAATCAGCCCCAGCATTTT
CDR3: CASSLRRDLSNQPQHF

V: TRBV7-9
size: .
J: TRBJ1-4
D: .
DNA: TGTGCCAGCAGTTTCCTCGGGGAGGAAAAACTGTTTTTT
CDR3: CASSFLGEEKLFF

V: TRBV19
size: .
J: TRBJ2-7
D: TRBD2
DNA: TGTGCCAGTTCAGGACTAGCGGGCTCCTACGAGCAGTACTTC
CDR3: CASSGLAGSYEQYF

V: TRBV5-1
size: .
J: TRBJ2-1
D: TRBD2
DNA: TGCGCCAGCAGCGGAACTAGCGGGACCGACAATGAGCAGTTCTTC
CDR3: CASSGTSGTDNEQFF

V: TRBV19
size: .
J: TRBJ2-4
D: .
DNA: TGTGCCAGTAGTATAGTTGAAGAGGACATTCAGTACTTC
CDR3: CASSIVEEDIQYF

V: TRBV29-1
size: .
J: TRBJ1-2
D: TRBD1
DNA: TGCAGCGTTGAGCAGACAGGGCAGGGCTACACCTTC
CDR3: CSVEQTGQGYTF

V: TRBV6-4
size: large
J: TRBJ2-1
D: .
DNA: TGTGCCAGCAGTGTAGCGGTTAACAATGAGCAGTTCTTC
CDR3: CASSVAVNNEQFF

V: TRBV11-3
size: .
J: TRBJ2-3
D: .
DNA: TGTGCCAGCAGCTCAAGACAGTCTGGTGATACGCAGTATTTT
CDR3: CASSSRQSGDTQYF

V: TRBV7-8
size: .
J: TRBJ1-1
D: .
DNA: TGTGCCAGCAGCGATAGGAGATGGAGCATGAACACTGAAGCTTTCTTT
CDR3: CASSDRRWSMNTEAFF

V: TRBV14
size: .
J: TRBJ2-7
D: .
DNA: TGTGCCAGCAGCCAACGGACAGTGGCCTACGAGCAGTACTTC
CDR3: CASSQRTVAYEQYF

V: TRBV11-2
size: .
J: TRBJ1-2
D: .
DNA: TGTGCCAGCAGCTTAGGGGGGCGAGGTGGCTACACCTTC
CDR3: CASSLGGRGGYTF

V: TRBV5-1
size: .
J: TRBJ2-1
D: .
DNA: TGCGCCAGCAGCTTGTCACCTACCCACCAGTTCTTC
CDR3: CASSLSPTHQFF

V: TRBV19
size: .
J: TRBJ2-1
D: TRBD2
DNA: TGTGCCAGTCGGAGCGGGAGTGTTCCCAATGAGCAGTTCTTC
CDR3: CASRSGSVPNEQFF

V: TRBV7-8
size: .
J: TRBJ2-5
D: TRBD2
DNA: TGTGCCAGCAGCCCGCGGACGTCAGGTAGCGGGGGAGAGACCCAGTACTTC
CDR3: CASSPRTSGSGGETQYF

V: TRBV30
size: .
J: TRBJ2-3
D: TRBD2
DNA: TGTGCCTGGGAGCTAGCGGGAGGGCCGGGGACAGATACGCAGTATTTT
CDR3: CAWELAGGPGTDTQYF

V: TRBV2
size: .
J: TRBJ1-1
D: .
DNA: TGTGCCAGCTTTGAGTACACTGAAGCTTTCTTT
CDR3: CASFEYTEAFF

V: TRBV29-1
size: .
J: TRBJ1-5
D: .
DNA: TGCAGCGTTAGCATAGACAATCAGCCCCAGCATTTT
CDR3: CSVSIDNQPQHF

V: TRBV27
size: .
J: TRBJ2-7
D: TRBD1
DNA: TGTGCCAGCGCCGAGACCGGGACAGATTACGAGCAGTACTTC
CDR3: CASAETGTDYEQYF

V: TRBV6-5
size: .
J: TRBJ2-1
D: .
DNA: TGTGCCAGCAGTTACACTCACAATGAGCAGTTCTTC
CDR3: CASSYTHNEQFF

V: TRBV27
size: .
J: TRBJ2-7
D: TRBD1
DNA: TGTGCCAGCGCGACAGGGAGATACGAGCAGTACTTC
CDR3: CASATGRYEQYF